The clone carrying this T cell receptor beta chain occurred many times. These data are taken from a study of T cells in Graves' hyperthyroidism and ophthalmopathy. TCR beta CDR3 regions were amplified from RNA transcripts. The HTBI primer set served for first-round RT-PCR of the TCR CDR3. TCRdb fed the multiplex PCR reads into MiXCR, producing one record per CDR3 protein. This sample has 330,000 or so distinct CDR3 sequences; around a sixth occur once, and the top ten carry around a sixth. The CDR3 is 15 amino acids. V was cut by 3 bases and J by 1 base, with 13 bases left in between. Germline loops: CDR1 DFQATT, CDR2 SNEGSKA (reference sequence). Researchers barred patients who had uncontrolled infection, other autoimmune disease, pregnancy or lactation. Fresh peripheral blood, 8 to 10 ml of it, supplied the PBMCs.

The sample consisted of blood. This chain uses TRBV20-1 with TRBJ2-4, with D perhaps matching TRBD1 (5 bases). The receptor was isolated from a middle-aged woman with Graves' ophthalmopathy. For the CDR3, the DNA is TGCAGTGCTAGGGATGCAGGGAAGGCCAAAAACATTCAGTACTTC. Translating gives CSARDAGKAKNIQYF.